A single sample gave rise to the 18 T cell receptor beta chains below, sequenced in a study of response to subunit inactivated influenza vaccine. TCRdb ran MiXCR on the RT-PCR reads and lists one entry per CDR3 protein. The sample lists 630,000 or so distinct CDR3 sequences; around 14% were seen once. This specimen consisted of PBMCs from blood, obtained approximately 13 days after vaccination. All receptors derive from a man aged 45 to 65 who received an inactivated influenza vaccine.

The V gene is TRBV12-3 or TRBV12-4, the J gene TRBJ2-7; perhaps TRBD2 as D (6 bases). CDR3 length: 13 residues. Trimming removed 7 bases from V and 6 bases from J, with 16 bases in between. The CDR3 region is CASTIGGTGEQYF. The CDR3, as DNA: TGTGCCAGCACCATAGGAGGGACGGGCGAGCAGTACTTC.

V is TRBV5-4 and J is TRBJ2-5; the D gene is possibly TRBD1 (5 bases). Germline CDR1 and CDR2: SGHNT and YYREEE (reference sequence). CDR3 length: 12 residues. The V gene lost 7 bases and the J gene lost 4 bases, with 11 bases spanning the gap. The CDR3 protein is CASGAQGETQYF. The CDR3 coding sequence is TGTGCCAGCGGGGCTCAGGGAGAGACCCAGTACTTC.

This chain connects TRBV7-2 to TRBJ1-2, with 9 bases fitting TRBD1. V lost 4 bases and J lost 4; bases outside the gene matches: 7. This CDR3 is built from 15 residues. Germline CDR1 is SGHTA and CDR2 is FQGNSA. The CDR3 sequence: CASSSAGTGIYGYTF. CDR3 sequence (DNA): TGTGCCAGCAGCTCAGCCGGGACAGGGATCTATGGCTACACCTTC.

The rearrangement links TRBV6-2 or TRBV6-3 to TRBJ2-6; the D gene could be TRBD1 or TRBD2 (5 bases each). V was cut by 7 bases and J by 5 bases, with 12 bases left in between. The CDR3 is 14 residues long. Germline CDR1 reads MNHEY; CDR2 reads SVGEGT. The CDR3 here is CASNTGLRANVLTF. In DNA form, the CDR3 reads TGTGCCAGCAACACGGGGCTTCGGGCCAACGTCCTGACTTTC.

The chain uses TRBV7-6 and TRBJ2-3, with D maybe TRBD2 (6 bases). This CDR3 region has 19 residues. V shed 1 base and J shed 2 bases, with 22 bases lying between them. The V gene's germline CDR1 is SGHVS and CDR2 FNYEAQ. The CDR3 loop reads CASSLGLAAYGAPTDTQYF. The CDR3 DNA is TGTGCCAGCAGCTTAGGGTTAGCGGCCTACGGGGCCCCCACAGATACGCAGTATTTT. Using reference TRBV7-6 and TRBJ2-3 for the parts outside the CDR3, the full variable domain is GAGVSQSPRYKVTKRGQDVALRCDPISGHVSLYWYRQALGQGPEFLTYFNYEAQQDKSGLPNDRFSAERPEGSISTLTIQRTEQRDSAMYRCASSLGLAAYGAPTDTQYFGPGTRLTVL.

This chain links TRBV28 with TRBJ2-3, with unresolved D. The CDR3 has 14 residues. The V and J ends lost 11 bases and 0 bases respectively, with 15 bases between them. CDR1 is MDHEN, CDR2 SYDVKM, per germline. The CDR3 here is CAPLEADSTDTQYF. The CDR3, as DNA: TGTGCCCCCCTCGAGGCGGATAGCACAGATACGCAGTATTTT.

The gene calls are TRBV20-1 and TRBJ2-7, with a possible D match to TRBD1 (6 bases). The CDR3 is 12 amino acids. Germline V gene lookup returns CDR1 DFQATT and CDR2 SNEGSKA (reference sequence). Deletions cut 8 bases from V and 0 bases from J, with 11 bases between. DNA of the CDR3: TGCAGTAGGGGGACCACCTCCTACGAGCAGTACTTC. This sequence encodes CSRGTTSYEQYF.

The chain recombines TRBV7-9 with TRBJ1-4; 9 bases match TRBD1. Germline CDR1 and CDR2: SEHNR and FQNEAQ (reference sequence). After removal of 4 bases from V and 7 bases from J, the junction contained 4 bases not matched to a gene. This CDR3 comprises 14 residues. CDR3 protein: CASSSGQGLEKLFF. As DNA, the CDR3 is TGTGCCAGCAGCTCGGGACAGGGCCTTGAAAAACTGTTTTTT.

The chain combines TRBV2 with TRBJ2-1; possibly TRBD1 for D (6 bases). Trimming pared 5 bases from V and 9 bases from J, leaving 14 bases between. The CDR3 totals 13 residues. In germline, CDR1 is SNHLY, CDR2 FYNNEI. DNA for the CDR3: TGTGCCAGCAGTAAATTAGGGGGATTTGAGCAGTTCTTC. Amino acid sequence: CASSKLGGFEQFF.

Notes on this clonotype: A much larger clone is a single base away; this may be a read error. J is TRBJ1-6 and V is TRBV4-3; D is perhaps TRBD1 (6 bases). The V gene's germline CDR1 is LGHNA and CDR2 YSLEER. There are 15 residues in the CDR3. The CDR3 loop is CASSQVTGRSSPLPF. The CDR3 DNA reads TGCGCCAGCAGCCAAGTTACAGGGAGGAGTTCACCCCTCCCCTTT.

This clonotype was detected ten times or more. The gene calls are TRBV25-1 and TRBJ2-2; maybe TRBD2 (6 bases). Germline loops: CDR1 MGHDK, CDR2 SYGVNS. Trimming left V 1 base short and J 1 base short, with 7 bases between. The CDR3 is 15 amino acids. Written as DNA, the CDR3 is TGTGCCAGCAGTGAATGGGGGGAGAACACCGGGGAGCTGTTTTTT. It yields the protein CASSEWGENTGELFF.

This clonotype was counted only a few times. This chain links TRBV7-6 with TRBJ2-7; 7 bases match TRBD1. This CDR3 comprises 16 residues. Germline CDR1 is SGHVS and CDR2 is FNYEAQ. Germline trimming cut 6 bases from V and 4 bases from J; bases unmatched to any gene: 15. As DNA, the CDR3 is TGTGCCAGCAGTTCGTACAGGGGTGGTTCCCTTTACGAGCAGTACTTC. It yields the protein CASSSYRGGSLYEQYF. The full variable domain, its missing parts supplied by reference TRBV7-6 and TRBJ2-7, is GAGVSQSPRYKVTKRGQDVALRCDPISGHVSLYWYRQALGQGPEFLTYFNYEAQQDKSGLPNDRFSAERPEGSISTLTIQRTEQRDSAMYRCASSSYRGGSLYEQYFGPGTRLTVT.

This clonotype has a handful of counts. The V call is TRBV5-1, the J call TRBJ1-2, with D perhaps matching TRBD1 (6 bases). CDR1 is SGHRS, CDR2 YFSETQ, per germline. There are 14 residues in the CDR3. The V gene lost 4 bases and the J gene lost 2 bases, with 12 bases spanning the gap. The CDR3 coding sequence is TGCGCCAGCAGCGCCATGCAGGGGAACTATGGCTACACCTTC. This sequence encodes CASSAMQGNYGYTF.

The gene calls are TRBV19 and TRBJ2-7; the D gene is possibly TRBD1 (5 bases). Trimming left V 7 bases short and J 3 bases short, with 19 bases between. The CDR3 consists of 15 residues. Germline lookup yields CDR1 LNHDA and CDR2 SQIVND (reference sequence). CDR3 DNA sequence: TGTGCCAGTATTCCCAAAAGAGGACACAACTACGAGCAGTACTTC. This codes for CASIPKRGHNYEQYF.

The table lists this clonotype with a count of one. The chain carries TRBV5-1 and TRBJ2-5, with 7 bases aligning to TRBD1. CDR3 length: 14 amino acids. The trim removed 2 bases at V and 9 bases at J, leaving 10 bases unmatched. The germline CDR1 and CDR2 sequences are SGHRS and YFSETQ. In DNA form, the CDR3 reads TGCGCCAGCAGCTTAGGACAGGCGCGCGAGGCCCAGTACTTC. Translation: CASSLGQAREAQYF.

This chain connects TRBV5-1 to TRBJ1-5, with D maybe TRBD1 (5 bases). The V gene lost 1 base and the J gene lost 2 bases, with 10 bases spanning the gap. The CDR3 spans 15 residues. Germline CDR1 and CDR2: SGHRS and YFSETQ. The CDR3 region has the DNA TGCGCCAGCAGCTTGTGGGGGGAGGGCAATCAGCCCCAGCATTTT. Translating it yields CASSLWGEGNQPQHF. Complete variable domain (other parts from reference TRBV5-1 and TRBJ1-5): KAGVTQTPRYLIKTRGQQVTLSCSPISGHRSVSWYQQTPGQGLQFLFEYFSETQRNKGNFPGRFSGRQFSNSRSEMNVSTLELGDSALYLCASSLWGEGNQPQHFGDGTRLSIL.

V gene TRBV27 combines with J gene TRBJ2-1; possible D gene TRBD2, 5 bases. The CDR3 spans 17 residues. V lost 3 bases and J lost 0, with 15 bases in between. Germline-derived CDR1 and CDR2 are MNHEY and SMNVEV (reference sequence). The CDR3 DNA is TGTGCCAGCAGTTTCTTGAGCGGTCTGAGCTCCTACAATGAGCAGTTCTTC. This codes for CASSFLSGLSSYNEQFF.

The DNA for the CDR3 is TGTGCCAGCAGGGACGGACAGGGGGCGTACTACGAGCAGTACTTC. Encoded protein: CASRDGQGAYYEQYF. This chain connects TRBV6-2 or TRBV6-3 to TRBJ2-7; TRBD1 matches 11 bases. From germline, CDR1 is MNHEY and CDR2 SVGEGT. This CDR3 comprises 15 residues. V lost 6 bases and J lost 3; bases outside the gene matches: 7.